This T cell receptor beta chain was identified in a study of beta chain features in type 1 diabetes. Study results and limitations: HLA effects on TCRB rearrangement stayed unresolved here. More deletions and fewer insertions at VDJ junctions were found in patients with type 1 diabetes.

As regards this clone: Its antigen is currently unknown.

The authors reverse transcribed all of the isolated RNA, so sequencing captured expressed TCRB transcripts. The read count averaged approximately 3.5 million across naive, central memory and regulatory T cell samples. Data came from immunoSEQ multiplex PCR; TCRdb stores just in-frame clones and leaves some out. The sample includes under 800,000 clones, around 16% of them seen just once. The CDR3 spans 12 residues. The V gene lost 3 bases and the J gene lost 13 bases, with 15 bases spanning the gap. Germline loops: CDR1 SGHTA, CDR2 FQGNSA. This clonotype was obtained from a man between 18 and 29 years old in good health. This chain uses TRBV7-2 with TRBJ2-5, with D unclear. The source material was naive CD4+ T cells from blood. CDR3 protein: CASSFDLVGRYF. DNA of the CDR3: TGTGCCAGCAGCTTCGACCTGGTTGGTCGGTACTTC. Full variable domain (remainder filled in from reference TRBV7-2 and TRBJ2-5): GAGVSQSPSNKVTEKGKDVELRCDPISGHTALYWYRQSLGQGLEFLIYFQGNSAPDKSGLPSDRFSAERTGGSVSTLTIQRTQQEDSAVYLCASSFDLVGRYFGPGTRLLVL.